The 28 T cell receptor beta chains below were found in one sample sequenced in a study of spatial heterogeneity in lung cancer. General observations from the study: Counts that tracked tumor mutation counts were those of expanded intratumoral alpha and beta TCRs.

TCRdb independently ran MiXCR on the 5' RACE reads; one entry per CDR3 protein. The data contain 25,000 to 30,000 distinct CDR3 sequences, around 7% of them singletons. The antigens these receptors bind are not known. Time point noted: sample taken at primary tumor resection. Here the sequenced sample was lung tumor tissue, taken at surgery. Source of these receptors: a male donor with early-stage non-small cell lung cancer.

This clonotype was observed many times. The rearrangement uses TRBV28 and TRBJ1-2; possibly TRBD1 for D (6 bases). Trimming cost V 6 bases and J 4 bases, with 12 bases left between them. Germline V CDR1 and CDR2: MDHEN, SYDVKM. CDR3 length: 13 amino acids. The CDR3 DNA is TGTGCCAGCAGGCCGGGACAATCCTATGGCTACACCTTC. This sequence encodes CASRPGQSYGYTF.

The chain recombines TRBV18 with TRBJ1-2, with D unclear. CDR3 length: 15 residues. CDR1 is KGHSH, CDR2 LQKENI, per germline. V was clipped by 0 bases and J by 6 bases, with 14 bases between them. The CDR3 bases are TGTGCCAGCTCACCACCCCAGGCCCCGCGTCATGGCTACACCTTC. Protein product: CASSPPQAPRHGYTF. The complete variable domain, with remaining parts taken from reference TRBV18 and TRBJ1-2, reads NAGVMQNPRHLVRRRGQEARLRCSPMKGHSHVYWYRQLPEEGLKFMVYLQKENIIDESGMPKERFSAEFPKEGPSILRIQQVVRGDSAAYFCASSPPQAPRHGYTFGSGTRLTVV.

This clonotype has at least ten counts. This chain connects TRBV27 to TRBJ2-2, with 8 bases lining up with TRBD1. The V segment lost 6 bases and the J segment 1 base; nucleotides outside the gene matches: 4. Germline lookup yields CDR1 MNHEY and CDR2 SMNVEV (reference sequence). There are 15 residues in the CDR3. CDR3 nucleotides: TGTGCCAGCAGCTGGGACAGGAGGAACACCGGGGAGCTGTTTTTT. Its protein is CASSWDRRNTGELFF.

This clonotype occurred a few times. The chain is built from TRBV6-5 and TRBJ1-1; D unresolved. Germline assignment: CDR1 MNHEY and CDR2 SVGAGI. V was shortened by 5 bases and J by 0 bases, with 10 bases between the two germline ends. This CDR3 spans 14 amino acids. CDR3 amino acids: CASSRSHVNTEAFF. CDR3 sequence (DNA): TGTGCCAGCAGTCGTTCTCATGTGAACACTGAAGCTTTCTTT.

Many counts were recorded for this clonotype. The rearrangement joins TRBV6-2 or TRBV6-3 to TRBJ2-1, with a tentative D call TRBD2 (6 bases). CDR3 length equals 15 residues. Trimming cost V 6 bases and J 8 bases, with 20 bases left between them. Germline V lookup: CDR1 MNHEY, CDR2 SVGEGT. The CDR3 sequence: CASSPFRGGEDEQFF. The DNA for the CDR3 is TGTGCCAGCAGCCCGTTTCGCGGAGGGGAGGATGAGCAGTTCTTC.

This clonotype was counted ten times or more. The chain couples TRBV6-5 to TRBJ2-7, with D possibly being TRBD1 (6 bases). V was clipped by 0 bases and J by 0 bases, with 12 bases between them. The germline CDR1 and CDR2 sequences are MNHEY and SVGAGI. The CDR3 runs to 16 residues. The CDR3 is CASSYSNRASSYEQYF. For the CDR3, the DNA is TGTGCCAGCAGTTACTCGAACAGGGCCAGCTCCTACGAGCAGTACTTC.

This clonotype was counted at least ten times. The CDR3 reads CSALRAGISYGYTF. CDR3 coding DNA: TGCAGTGCCCTTAGGGCAGGGATCTCCTATGGCTACACCTTC. The chain is built from TRBV20-1 and TRBJ1-2; possibly TRBD1 for D (5 bases). V was pared by 6 bases and J by 4 bases, with 18 bases between. Germline V lookup: CDR1 DFQATT, CDR2 SNEGSKA (reference sequence). This CDR3 is 14 amino acids long.

This clonotype has a count of ten or more. This chain connects TRBV5-4 to TRBJ2-5; no firm D call. V was cut by 0 bases and J by 1 base, with 13 bases left in between. The CDR3 is 16 residues long. Germline CDR1 and CDR2: SGHNT and YYREEE (reference sequence). The CDR3 protein is CASSLGKRQLQETQYF. The CDR3 DNA sequence: TGTGCCAGCAGCTTGGGGAAACGGCAGCTCCAAGAGACCCAGTACTTC.

This chain links TRBV13 with TRBJ2-7; 7 bases match TRBD1. The J segment lost 2 bases and the V segment lost 3 bases, leaving 4 bases of the junction unmatched. The length of the CDR3 is 14 residues. Germline V gene data show CDR1 as PRHDT and CDR2 as FYEKMQ (reference sequence). CDR3 amino acids: CASSLGQLTYEQYF. The DNA of the CDR3 is TGTGCCAGCAGCTTGGGACAGCTAACCTACGAGCAGTACTTC.

This chain connects TRBV7-9 to TRBJ2-2; unclear D gene. With 2 bases removed from V and 8 bases from J, the gap between germline ends came to 6 bases. CDR1 and CDR2 (germline): SEHNR, FQNEAQ (reference sequence). The length of the CDR3 is 12 residues. CDR3 sequence (DNA): TGTGCCAGCAGCTTAAATGCTGGGGAGCTGTTTTTT. This sequence encodes CASSLNAGELFF.

In its sample, this clonotype was seen many times. The J gene is TRBJ2-1, the V gene TRBV29-1, with D possibly being TRBD1 or TRBD2 (5 bases each). Germline values: CDR1 SQVTM, CDR2 ANQGSEA. V was trimmed by 7 bases and J by 2 bases, leaving 15 bases between them. The CDR3 covers 14 residues. CDR3 nucleotides: TGCAGCGGGGGGACCATGACCACCTACAATGAGCAGTTCTTC. This gives the protein CSGGTMTTYNEQFF.

In its sample, this clonotype was seen a few times. CDR3: CASSFLSGGDEQFF. The DNA for the CDR3 is TGTGCCAGCAGCTTCCTGAGCGGGGGTGATGAGCAGTTCTTC. The V call is TRBV7-2, the J call TRBJ2-1; 8 nucleotides agree with TRBD2. CDR3 length: 14 amino acids. Trimming at V came to 3 bases and at J to 8 bases, leaving 6 bases not matched to a gene. The germline V gene encodes CDR1 SGHTA and CDR2 FQGNSA.

The table lists this clonotype with a count of one. The CDR3 nucleotides read TGTGCCAGCAGCTTAGACAGGGCCGGTGGCTACACCTTC. Amino acids: CASSLDRAGGYTF. V and J are TRBV7-2 and TRBJ1-2, with D perhaps TRBD1 (6 bases). The V gene's germline CDR1 is SGHTA and CDR2 FQGNSA. Trimming stripped 1 base from V and 7 bases from J, with 10 bases between. The CDR3 loop spans 13 amino acids.

The chain joins TRBV5-5 to TRBJ1-5; D uncertain. This CDR3 is built from 13 residues. Germline V gives CDR1 SGHKS, CDR2 YYEKEE (reference sequence). V was pared by 2 bases and J by 6 bases, with 9 bases between. CDR3 loop: CASSFDPSQPQHF. The CDR3 coding sequence is TGTGCCAGCAGCTTCGACCCCAGTCAGCCCCAGCATTTT.

This clonotype was seen repeatedly, ten times or more. The chain joins TRBV7-9 to TRBJ2-2; 7 bases map to TRBD2. Germline CDR1 reads SEHNR; CDR2 reads FQNEAQ (reference sequence). Trimming removed 11 bases from V and 5 bases from J; junction bases left unmatched: 11. This CDR3 is 14 amino acids long. CDR3 protein: CAGRGSGATGELFF. The CDR3 coding sequence is TGTGCCGGCCGCGGCAGCGGGGCAACCGGGGAGCTGTTTTTT.

There are many counts of this clonotype. The chain couples TRBV11-2 to TRBJ2-3, with D possibly being TRBD2 (6 bases). The germline CDR1 and CDR2 sequences are SGHAT and FQNNGV. V lost 5 bases to trimming and J lost 0 bases, with 18 bases between them. The CDR3 spans 17 residues. CDR3 in amino acids: CASSLPWAGRSTDTQYF. CDR3 DNA sequence: TGTGCCAGCAGCCTCCCCTGGGCGGGGCGTAGCACAGATACGCAGTATTTT.

This clonotype was observed many times. The V and J genes are TRBV2 and TRBJ2-2; maybe TRBD1 (6 bases). This CDR3 region has 13 residues. V was clipped by 6 bases and J by 7 bases, with 12 bases between them. Germline CDR1 and CDR2: SNHLY and FYNNEI. DNA for the CDR3: TGTGCCAGCAGGCTACAGGGCGGCGGGGAGCTGTTTTTT. Amino acids: CASRLQGGGELFF.

This clonotype was detected a few times. The chain combines TRBV29-1 with TRBJ2-7; D unresolved. The CDR3 runs to 11 residues. Looked up from germline, CDR1 is SQVTM and CDR2 is ANQGSEA. Trimming left V 2 bases short and J 1 base short, with 3 bases between. CDR3 coding DNA: TGCAGCGTTGAACTATCCTACGAGCAGTACTTC. It codes for CSVELSYEQYF.

This clonotype was counted at least ten times. This rearrangement joins TRBV24-1 to TRBJ2-2; TRBD2 might be the D (6 bases). Germline lookup yields CDR1 KGHDR and CDR2 SFDVKD. Trimming took 7 bases from V and 5 from J, leaving 16 bases between them. The CDR3 spans 15 residues. The CDR3 DNA reads as TGTGCCACCAGACGAGGGATCGGAGGGACCGGGGAGCTGTTTTTT. It is translated as CATRRGIGGTGELFF.

Worth noting for this clonotype: This could be a read error, since a much larger clone is one nucleotide away. In nucleotides, the CDR3 is TGTGCCAGCAGCTTACGGGAAGATCGGCCCCAGCATTTT. Its protein is CASSLREDRPQHF. The chain links TRBV13 to TRBJ1-5; no reliable D call. The V gene's germline CDR1 is PRHDT and CDR2 FYEKMQ (reference sequence). The CDR3 extends over 13 amino acids. V was shortened by 2 bases and J by 9 bases, with 11 bases between the two germline ends.

The sample holds many counts of this clonotype. This chain uses TRBV29-1 with TRBJ2-3, with 9 bases lining up with TRBD2. This CDR3 is built from 14 residues. Germline V CDR1 and CDR2: SQVTM, ANQGSEA. Trimming cost V 4 bases and J 2 bases; bases outside gene matches: 4. The CDR3 protein is CSVGSGGTTDTQYF. The CDR3 bases are TGCAGCGTTGGCAGCGGGGGGACCACAGATACGCAGTATTTT.

This clonotype came up many times. The J gene is TRBJ2-3, the V gene TRBV29-1; D may match TRBD1 or TRBD2 (5 bases each). CDR1 and CDR2 (germline): SQVTM, ANQGSEA. V lost 8 bases and J 2 bases, leaving 11 bases between the germline ends. The CDR3 has 12 residues. The CDR3 loop is CSSGRFTDTQYF. CDR3 sequence (DNA): TGCAGCTCGGGACGGTTCACAGATACGCAGTATTTT.

The table lists this clonotype with a few counts. The CDR3 nucleotides read TGTGCCAGCAGCCACGCCTCCTCACATACGCAGTATTTT. This translates into CASSHASSHTQYF. The V and J genes are TRBV7-2 and TRBJ2-3, with no clear D. The CDR3 consists of 13 residues. Germline CDR1 is SGHTA and CDR2 is FQGNSA. Trimming cost V 5 bases and J 7 bases, with 13 bases left between them.

V gene TRBV5-8 combines with J gene TRBJ1-2; a possible D gene is TRBD1 (6 bases). The CDR3 spans 14 residues. V lost 0 bases to trimming and J lost 7 bases, with 13 bases between them. CDR1 is SGHTS and CDR2 is YDEGEE in the germline V gene. CDR3 residues: CASSLDFRTAGYTF. The CDR3 region has the DNA TGTGCCAGCAGCTTGGACTTCCGGACAGCTGGCTACACCTTC.

This clonotype was observed at least ten times. This rearrangement joins TRBV29-1 to TRBJ1-1; tentatively, D is TRBD1 (5 bases). CDR1 and CDR2 (germline): SQVTM, ANQGSEA. The CDR3 consists of 12 residues. With 6 bases removed from V and 7 bases from J, the gap between germline ends came to 15 bases. CDR3 sequence reads: CSVGGRSLEAFF. The CDR3 DNA sequence: TGCAGCGTCGGGGGACGGAGCCTTGAAGCTTTCTTT.

This clonotype was seen ten or more times. CDR3 DNA: TGTGCCAGCAGGTACAGGGGAAATGAGCAGTTCTTC. Translated: CASRYRGNEQFF. The chain employs TRBV6-2 or TRBV6-3 and TRBJ2-1; 7 positions agree with TRBD1. Trimming took 6 bases from V and 7 from J; bases not matched to a gene: 3. Germline V gives CDR1 MNHEY, CDR2 SVGEGT. The CDR3 is 12 amino acids.

The sample holds many counts of this clonotype. The rearrangement joins TRBV6-6 to TRBJ1-1; D is unclear. The CDR3 extends over 13 amino acids. Germline V gives CDR1 MNHNY, CDR2 SVGAGI (reference sequence). The V end lost 2 bases, the J end lost 2 bases, and 6 bases lay between the germline ends. The CDR3 is CASSYITNTEAFF. The CDR3 bases are TGTGCCAGCAGTTACATTACCAACACTGAAGCTTTCTTT.

This clonotype has a count of ten or more. The chain links TRBV6-5 to TRBJ1-2; no definite D call. The V end lost 4 bases, the J end lost 2 bases, and 8 bases lay between the germline ends. CDR1 MNHEY and CDR2 SVGAGI come from the germline V gene. This CDR3 is built from 13 residues. The CDR3 bases are TGTGCCAGCAGTTTTCAGGCCAACTATGGCTACACCTTC. Residues: CASSFQANYGYTF.